Following are 4 T cell receptor beta chains from one sample sequenced in a study of blood T cell repertoires in COVID-19. Repertoires were generated with immunoSEQ multiplex PCR, while TCRdb's copy carries only in-frame clones and drops some. The sample yields around 170,000 clones, 88% seen once. The sample consisted of PBMCs or T cells enriched from blood (not recorded which). The receptors come from a woman younger than 30 who had recovered from COVID-19.

The rearrangement joins TRBV13 to TRBJ1-2, with D hard to call. The CDR3 loop spans 14 amino acids. V was clipped by 1 base and J by 4 bases, with 10 bases between them. CDR1 and CDR2 (germline): PRHDT, FYEKMQ (reference sequence). The CDR3 protein is CASSLVVGGYGYTF. In DNA form, the CDR3 reads TGTGCCAGCAGCTTAGTGGTCGGCGGCTATGGCTACACCTTC.

The J gene is TRBJ1-5, the V gene TRBV6-2 or TRBV6-3; the D is unclear. The CDR3 has 14 residues. Germline loops: CDR1 MNHEY, CDR2 SVGEGT. V was pared by 3 bases and J by 2 bases, with 8 bases between. Here the CDR3 reads CASSYLGRNQPQHF. CDR3 nucleotides: TGTGCCAGCAGTTATCTGGGCCGCAATCAGCCCCAGCATTTT.

The chain recombines TRBV29-1 with TRBJ2-3; D may be TRBD1 (6 bases). Per germline, CDR1 SQVTM and CDR2 ANQGSEA. This CDR3 has 14 amino acids. Trimming took off 7 bases at V and 0 bases at J, with 14 bases between the two ends. Here the CDR3 reads CSALYGTSTDTQYF. CDR3 nucleotide sequence: TGCAGCGCTCTGTATGGGACAAGCACAGATACGCAGTATTTT.

The chain's CDR3 is CASRRQGRFGGYTF. CDR3 nucleotides: TGTGCCAGCCGCCGACAGGGGAGGTTCGGGGGCTACACCTTC. This chain links TRBV19 with TRBJ1-2, with 8 bases identical to TRBD1. CDR1 and CDR2 from the germline V gene are LNHDA and SQIVND (reference sequence). With V trimmed by 9 bases and J by 8 bases, 14 bases remained unmatched. This CDR3 is 14 amino acids long.